What follows is one TCR beta chain and its context. Its antigen is unknown. The sample belongs to a study of T cell responses to AZD1222 COVID-19 vaccine. Study findings and constraints: Unmutated variant regions reportedly attract nearly half of all spike-specific TCRs. Spike-wide vaccine-associated CD4 TCRs dominated at 160-218 and 743-854. A rise in Spike-specific TCR breadth and depth followed two AZD1222 doses.

The CDR3 loop spans 16 amino acids. Profiled with immunoSEQ multiplex PCR; TCRdb holds only in-frame clones, not every one. The profile shows over 70,000 clones, 65% to 80% of them singletons. The source was peripheral blood, collected 28 days after the second dose of the MenACWY control vaccine. The sequence derives from an adult who received the MenACWY meningococcal vaccine as a control. The chain couples TRBV1 to TRBJ1-6. TRBV1 is given as a pseudogene. CDR3 nucleotide sequence: TGCACCAGCAGCCACCCCATGGGGGGGGTTGAATCACCCCTCCACTTT. This encodes CTSSHPMGGVESPLHF.